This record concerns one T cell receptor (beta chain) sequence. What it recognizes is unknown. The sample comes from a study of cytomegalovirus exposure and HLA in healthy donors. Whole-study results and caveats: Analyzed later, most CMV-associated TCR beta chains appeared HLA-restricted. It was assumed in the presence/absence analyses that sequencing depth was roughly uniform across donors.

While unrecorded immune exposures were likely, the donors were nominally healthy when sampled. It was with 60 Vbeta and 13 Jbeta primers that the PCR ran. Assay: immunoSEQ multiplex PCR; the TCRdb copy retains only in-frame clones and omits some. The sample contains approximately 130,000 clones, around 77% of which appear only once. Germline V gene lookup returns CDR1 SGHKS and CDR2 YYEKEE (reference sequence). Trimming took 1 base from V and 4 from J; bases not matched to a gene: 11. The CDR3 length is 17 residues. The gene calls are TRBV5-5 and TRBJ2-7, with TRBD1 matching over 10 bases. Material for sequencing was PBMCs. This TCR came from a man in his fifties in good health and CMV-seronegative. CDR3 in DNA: TGTGCCAGCAGCTTGAAAATACCGGGACAGGGGTCGTACGAGCAGTACTTC. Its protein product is CASSLKIPGQGSYEQYF.